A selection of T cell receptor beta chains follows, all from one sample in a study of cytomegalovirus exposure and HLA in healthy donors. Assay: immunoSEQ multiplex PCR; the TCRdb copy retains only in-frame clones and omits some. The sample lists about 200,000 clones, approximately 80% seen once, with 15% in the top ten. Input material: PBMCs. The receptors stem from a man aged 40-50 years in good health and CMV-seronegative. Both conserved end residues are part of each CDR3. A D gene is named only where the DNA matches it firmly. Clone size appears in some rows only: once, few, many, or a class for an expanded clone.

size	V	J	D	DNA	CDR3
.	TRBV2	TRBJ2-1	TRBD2	TGTGCCAGCAATGGGCCAGCGGGGGAGCAGTTCTTC	CASNGPAGEQFF
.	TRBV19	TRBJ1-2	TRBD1	TGTGCCAGTAGTATCTCTGGGACAGGGCGTGATGGCTACACCTTC	CASSISGTGRDGYTF
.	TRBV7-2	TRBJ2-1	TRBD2	TGTGCCAGCAGCCGTTCTAGCGGGAGCGTAGGTGAGCAGTTCTTC	CASSRSSGSVGEQFF
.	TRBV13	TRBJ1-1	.	TGTGCCAGCAGCTTAGAAGGGGATACTGAAGCTTTCTTT	CASSLEGDTEAFF
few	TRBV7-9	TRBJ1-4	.	TGTGCCAGCAGCCCGTTCCAGATGACTAATGAAAAACTGTTTTTT	CASSPFQMTNEKLFF
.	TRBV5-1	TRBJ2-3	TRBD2	TGCGCCAGCAGCGGGACTAGCGGGAGGGGGGATACGCAGTATTTT	CASSGTSGRGDTQYF
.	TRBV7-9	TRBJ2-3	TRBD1	TGTGCCAGCAGCCTACGACAGGGGAACACAGATACGCAGTATTTT	CASSLRQGNTDTQYF
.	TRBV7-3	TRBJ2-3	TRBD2	TGTGCCAGCAGCCCTACGGGGGGGCTGACAGATACGCAGTATTTT	CASSPTGGLTDTQYF
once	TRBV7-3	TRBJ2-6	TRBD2	TGTGCCAGCAGCCCAGGGAGGCGGGGGGCATCTGGGGCCAACGTCCTGACTTTC	CASSPGRRGASGANVLTF
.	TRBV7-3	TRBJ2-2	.	TGTGCCAGCAGCTTAGCGCAGGTCCAAGGGGAGCTGTTTTTT	CASSLAQVQGELFF
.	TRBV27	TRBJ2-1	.	TGTGCCAGCAGTACAGACTACAATGAGCAGTTCTTC	CASSTDYNEQFF
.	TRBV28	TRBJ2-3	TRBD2	TGTGCCAGCAGTTCTGCGGGAGCGGGCACAGATACGCAGTATTTT	CASSSAGAGTDTQYF
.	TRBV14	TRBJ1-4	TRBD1	TGTGCCAGCAGCCAAGACAGGGGGATGATTGGTGAAAAACTGTTTTTT	CASSQDRGMIGEKLFF
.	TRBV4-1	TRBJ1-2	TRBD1	TGCGCCAGCAGCCAATCCTCGGGACAGGGATCGGCTACTGGCTACACCTTC	CASSQSSGQGSATGYTF
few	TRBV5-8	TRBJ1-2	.	TGTGCCAGCAGCTTCGGGTATGGCTACACCTTC	CASSFGYGYTF
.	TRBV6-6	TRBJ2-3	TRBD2	TGTGCCAGCATCTATACGGGGGGGCGAACAGATACGCAGTATTTT	CASIYTGGRTDTQYF
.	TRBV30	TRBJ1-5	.	TGTGCCTGGAGTGCGGACCGGGGAAATCAGCCCCAGCATTTT	CAWSADRGNQPQHF
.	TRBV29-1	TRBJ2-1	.	TGCAGCGTTGACAGGTACAATGAGCAGTTCTTC	CSVDRYNEQFF
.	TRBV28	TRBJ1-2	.	TGTGCCAGCGGCCAGGGATATGGCTACACCTTC	CASGQGYGYTF
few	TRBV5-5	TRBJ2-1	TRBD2	TGTGCCAGCAGCTTGACGCTAGCGGGAGGGTACAGTGAGCAGTTCTTC	CASSLTLAGGYSEQFF
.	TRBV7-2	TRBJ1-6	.	TGTGCCAGCACCTCAGGGGTCACCCTCTATTCACCCCTCCACTTT	CASTSGVTLYSPLHF
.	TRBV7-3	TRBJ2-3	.	TGTGCCAGCAGCTTAGTGGCGGGCCCCACAGATACGCAGTATTTT	CASSLVAGPTDTQYF
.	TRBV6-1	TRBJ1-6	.	TGTGCCAGCAGGCTGACAGGAGTTAATTCACCCCTCCACTTT	CASRLTGVNSPLHF
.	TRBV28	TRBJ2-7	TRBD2	TGTGCCAGCAGTCGCCAGGGACTAGCGGGAGCGGGGGAGCAGTACTTC	CASSRQGLAGAGEQYF
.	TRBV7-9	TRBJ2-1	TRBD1	TGTGCCAGCAGCCGGACCGGGACAGGGAATTATGAGCAGTTCTTC	CASSRTGTGNYEQFF
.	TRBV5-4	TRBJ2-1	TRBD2	TGTGCCAGCAGCCGGACTAGCGGGAGCTACAATGAGCAGTTCTTC	CASSRTSGSYNEQFF
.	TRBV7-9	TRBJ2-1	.	TGTGCCAGCAGCTTAATGAGGTCCGGGAATGAGCAGTTCTTC	CASSLMRSGNEQFF
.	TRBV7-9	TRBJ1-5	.	TGTGCCAGCAGCGACGACAGTCAGCCCCAGCATTTT	CASSDDSQPQHF
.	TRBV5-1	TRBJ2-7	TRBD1	TGCGCCAGCAGCTTGCTGCCCCGGACAGGGGTGGATATGTACGAGCAGTACTTC	CASSLLPRTGVDMYEQYF
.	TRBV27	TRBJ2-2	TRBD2	TGTGCCAGCAGTTGGAACGGGGGGGCCGCCGGGGAGCTGTTTTTT	CASSWNGGAAGELFF
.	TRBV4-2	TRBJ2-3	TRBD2	TGTGCCAGCAGCCAGTTTCTTCCGCGGGGGGGCGGTACGCAGTATTTT	CASSQFLPRGGGTQYF
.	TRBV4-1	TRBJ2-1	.	TGCGCCAGCAGCCTAAGGCCTAGCGCAGAGGAGCAGTTCTTC	CASSLRPSAEEQFF
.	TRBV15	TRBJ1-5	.	TGTGCCACCAGCAGAGATCACAATCAGCCCCAGCATTTT	CATSRDHNQPQHF
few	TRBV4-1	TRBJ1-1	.	TGCGCCAGCAGCCAAGATCGGCAGCGGAACACTGAAGCTTTCTTT	CASSQDRQRNTEAFF
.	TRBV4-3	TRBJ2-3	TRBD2	TGCGCCAGCAGCCAAGAGGCCCAAGCGGGGGGATTCACAGATACGCAGTATTTT	CASSQEAQAGGFTDTQYF
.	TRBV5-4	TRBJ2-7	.	TGTGCCAGCAGCTTGGACGGCTACGAGCAGTACTTC	CASSLDGYEQYF
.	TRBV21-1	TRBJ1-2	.	TGTGCCAGCAGCAAAGGGGGGCGTGCAGGCACTAACTATGGCTACACCTTC	CASSKGGRAGTNYGYTF
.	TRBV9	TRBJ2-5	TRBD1	TGTGCCAGCAGCGGAGAAGGGACAGTTCGTACCCAGTACTTC	CASSGEGTVRTQYF
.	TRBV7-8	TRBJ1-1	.	TGTGCCAGCCAACTCAGGGTTCCGGGCACTGAAGCTTTCTTT	CASQLRVPGTEAFF
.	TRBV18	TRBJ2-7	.	TGTGCCAGCTCACCGGTCGGAGAGCCAGTCATCTACGAGCAGTACTTC	CASSPVGEPVIYEQYF
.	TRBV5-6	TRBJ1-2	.	TGTGCCAGCAGCCCGTCGCTCGGCGGGTTGGGGGGCTACACCTTC	CASSPSLGGLGGYTF
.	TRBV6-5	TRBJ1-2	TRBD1	TGTGCCAGCAGCCCAGACAGGGGTCGAGGCTACACCTTC	CASSPDRGRGYTF